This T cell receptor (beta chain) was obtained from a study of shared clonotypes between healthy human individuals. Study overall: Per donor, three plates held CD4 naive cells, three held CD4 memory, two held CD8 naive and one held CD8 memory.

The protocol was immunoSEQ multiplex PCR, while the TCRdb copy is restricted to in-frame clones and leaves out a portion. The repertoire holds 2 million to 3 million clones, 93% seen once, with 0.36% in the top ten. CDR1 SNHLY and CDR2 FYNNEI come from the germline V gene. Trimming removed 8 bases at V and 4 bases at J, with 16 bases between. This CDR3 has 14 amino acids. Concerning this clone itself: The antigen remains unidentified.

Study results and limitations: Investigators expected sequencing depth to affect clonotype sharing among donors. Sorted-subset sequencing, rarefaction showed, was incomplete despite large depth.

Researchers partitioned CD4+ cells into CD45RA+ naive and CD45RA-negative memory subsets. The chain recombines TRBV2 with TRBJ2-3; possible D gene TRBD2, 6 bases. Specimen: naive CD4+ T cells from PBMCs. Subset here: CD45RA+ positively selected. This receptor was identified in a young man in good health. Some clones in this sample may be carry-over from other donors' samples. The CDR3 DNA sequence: TGTGCCAGCGTGCTCATGCGGGGTGCAGATACGCAGTATTTT. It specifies CASVLMRGADTQYF.